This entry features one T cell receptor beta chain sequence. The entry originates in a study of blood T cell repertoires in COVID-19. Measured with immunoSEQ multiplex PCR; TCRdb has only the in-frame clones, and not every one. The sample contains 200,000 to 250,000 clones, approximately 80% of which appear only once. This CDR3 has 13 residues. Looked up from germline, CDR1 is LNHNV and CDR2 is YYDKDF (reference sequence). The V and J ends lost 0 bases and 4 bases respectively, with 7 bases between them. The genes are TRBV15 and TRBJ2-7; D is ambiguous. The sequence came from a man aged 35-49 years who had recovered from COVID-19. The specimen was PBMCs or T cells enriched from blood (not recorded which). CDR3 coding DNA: TGTGCCACCAGCAGAGATCGTTTTTACGAGCAGTACTTC. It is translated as CATSRDRFYEQYF.